These 24 T cell receptor beta chains were sequenced from one sample in a study of T cell responses to AZD1222 COVID-19 vaccine. The protocol was immunoSEQ multiplex PCR, while the TCRdb copy is restricted to in-frame clones and leaves out a portion. The sample shows fewer than 90,000 clones, 70% to 90% of them seen only once. Material: peripheral blood, obtained on day 0 of AZD1222 vaccination. The receptors stem from an adult in good health.

The chain joins TRBV5-1 to TRBJ1-2, with D maybe TRBD1 (5 bases). Germline loops: CDR1 SGHRS, CDR2 YFSETQ. This CDR3 has 14 amino acids. The germline V and J ends were trimmed by 4 bases and 10 bases, with 20 bases remaining between them. The CDR3 region is CASSTGLSLSAYTF. CDR3 nucleotides: TGCGCCAGCAGCACGGGACTAAGCCTCAGCGCCTACACCTTC.

The count of this clone is one. V and J are TRBV2 and TRBJ2-5; unclear D gene. This CDR3 spans 11 amino acids. V was trimmed by 5 bases and J by 10 bases, leaving 11 bases between them. Germline CDR1 and CDR2: SNHLY and FYNNEI. The CDR3: CASSSLIGQYF. For the CDR3, the DNA is TGTGCCAGCAGTTCCCTAATAGGCCAGTACTTC.

The rearrangement links TRBV11-2 to TRBJ2-1, with D uncertain. Germline CDR1 and CDR2: SGHAT and FQNNGV. The CDR3 spans 13 residues. V lost 0 bases and J lost 9, with 9 bases in between. DNA of the CDR3: TGTGCCAGCAGCTTAGATTCCCAGGCTGAGCAGTTCTTC. Its translation: CASSLDSQAEQFF.

This chain connects TRBV2 to TRBJ2-1, with TRBD2 matching over 7 bases. This CDR3 is built from 13 residues. CDR1 is SNHLY, CDR2 FYNNEI, per germline. The trim removed 2 bases at V and 12 bases at J, leaving 7 bases unmatched. The CDR3 nucleotides are TGTGCCAGCAGTGAAAGGACTAGGGGCGTGCAGTTCTTC. Amino acid sequence: CASSERTRGVQFF.

The chain employs TRBV6-5 and TRBJ2-1; 7 positions agree with TRBD2. Germline V CDR1 and CDR2: MNHEY, SVGAGI. After removal of 6 bases from V and 9 bases from J, the junction contained 8 bases not matched to a gene. This CDR3 has 13 amino acids. The CDR3 bases are TGTGCCAGCAGCCCCGGGTGGGAGGGTGAGCAGTTCTTC. This translates into CASSPGWEGEQFF.

This clone was found a few times. The genes are TRBV29-1 and TRBJ1-3; 7 bases agree with TRBD1. The CDR3 contains 14 residues. The germline V gene has CDR1 SQVTM and CDR2 ANQGSEA. V lost 6 bases to trimming and J lost 3 bases; unmatched junction nucleotides: 8. The CDR3, as DNA: TGCAGCGTGGAAACAGGGGCCGGTGGAAACACCATATATTTT. Protein product: CSVETGAGGNTIYF.

V and J are TRBV6-1 and TRBJ1-2; the D gene is possibly TRBD1 (5 bases). From germline, CDR1 is MNHNS and CDR2 SASEGT. The CDR3 has 14 amino acids. Trimming left V 3 bases short and J 6 bases short, with 14 bases between. CDR3 residues: CASSDRGLPNGYTF. The DNA for the CDR3 is TGTGCCAGCAGTGACCGGGGACTCCCAAATGGCTACACCTTC.

The V and J genes are TRBV4-1 and TRBJ2-1; the D is unclear. V lost 3 bases and J 0 bases, leaving 15 bases between the germline ends. The CDR3 is made up of 17 amino acids. Germline V CDR1 and CDR2: MGHRA, YSYEKL. The CDR3 loop reads CASSHWAGPTSYNEQFF. As DNA, the CDR3 is TGCGCCAGCAGCCATTGGGCAGGTCCGACCTCCTACAATGAGCAGTTCTTC.

The chain couples TRBV5-1 to TRBJ2-3; TRBD2 matches 7 bases. V lost 0 bases and J lost 9; bases outside the gene matches: 7. CDR1 SGHRS and CDR2 YFSETQ come from the germline V gene. CDR3 size: 14 residues. CDR3 nucleotide sequence: TGCGCCAGCAGCTTGGGACTAGCTGGGGTGACGCAGTATTTT. Translation gives CASSLGLAGVTQYF.

The rearrangement uses TRBV11-3 and TRBJ2-7, with 9 bases that match TRBD1. This CDR3 is 14 amino acids long. In germline, CDR1 is SGHNT, CDR2 YENEEA. J was trimmed by 6 bases and V by 5 bases; bases with no gene match: 8. The CDR3 sequence: CASSPGTGYGEQYF. The CDR3 region has the DNA TGTGCCAGCAGCCCCGGGACAGGGTACGGCGAGCAGTACTTC.

V gene TRBV9 combines with J gene TRBJ1-6, with 9 nucleotides matching TRBD1. The V gene's germline CDR1 is SGDLS and CDR2 YYNGEE. The V segment lost 5 bases and the J segment 9 bases; nucleotides outside the gene matches: 6. The CDR3 is 14 residues long. CDR3 residues: CASRATGGTSPLHF. CDR3 nucleotide sequence: TGTGCCAGCAGGGCGACAGGGGGGACTTCACCCCTCCACTTT.

V usage is TRBV11-2 and J usage is TRBJ2-7; 8 bases fit TRBD2. Trimming removed 5 bases from V and 2 bases from J; junction bases left unmatched: 8. The CDR3 runs to 15 residues. From germline, CDR1 is SGHAT and CDR2 FQNNGV. The CDR3 here is CASSLISGGPYEQYF. The CDR3 DNA follows: TGTGCCAGCAGCCTCATATCGGGGGGGCCCTACGAGCAGTACTTC. Supplemented by reference TRBV11-2 and TRBJ2-7, the full variable domain reads EAGVAQSPRYKIIEKRQSVAFWCNPISGHATLYWYQQILGQGPKLLIQFQNNGVVDDSQLPKDRFSAERLKGVDSTLKIQPAKLEDSAVYLCASSLISGGPYEQYFGPGTRLTVT.

V usage is TRBV6-5 and J usage is TRBJ2-7; 8 bases align to TRBD1. Germline V gene sequence: CDR1 MNHEY, CDR2 SVGAGI. Trimming cost V 6 bases and J 2 bases; bases outside gene matches: 6. The length of the CDR3 is 14 residues. This chain's CDR3 is CASSTQDRAYEQYF. The CDR3 bases are TGTGCCAGCAGCACCCAGGACAGGGCCTACGAGCAGTACTTC.

The chain has TRBV27 and TRBJ1-6, with no clear D. V dropped 5 bases and J dropped 9 bases, with 11 bases sitting between them. Germline loops: CDR1 MNHEY, CDR2 SMNVEV (reference sequence). The CDR3 length is 13 residues. CDR3 DNA sequence: TGTGCCAGCAGTCCCATACCAGGTTCACCCCTCCACTTT. Its translation: CASSPIPGSPLHF.

The V call is TRBV12-3 or TRBV12-4, the J call TRBJ1-5; D is unresolved. Trimming took off 2 bases at V and 0 bases at J, with 2 bases between the two ends. The CDR3 is 13 amino acids. The CDR3 DNA sequence: TGTGCCAGCAGTTTAAATAGCAATCAGCCCCAGCATTTT. Protein sequence: CASSLNSNQPQHF.

V is TRBV10-3 and J is TRBJ2-2; no reliable D call. This CDR3 spans 11 amino acids. The V end lost 6 bases, the J end lost 11 bases, and 10 bases lay between the germline ends. Germline CDR1 is ENHRY and CDR2 is SYGVKD. CDR3 sequence (DNA): TGTGCCATCAGAGAACAGCGTGAGCTGTTTTTT. Protein: CAIREQRELFF.

The chain links TRBV6-6 to TRBJ1-6; the D is unclear. Trimming took 2 bases from V and 14 from J, leaving 10 bases between them. Germline V gene sequence: CDR1 MNHNY, CDR2 SVGAGI (reference sequence). The CDR3 consists of 12 residues. As DNA, the CDR3 is TGTGCCAGCAGTTACGCCAGGTCCACCCTCCACTTT. Encoded protein: CASSYARSTLHF.

The chain uses TRBV3-1 (or the pseudogene TRBV3-2) and TRBJ2-5; no firm D call. With 1 base removed from V and 3 bases from J, the gap between germline ends came to 9 bases. Germline values: CDR1 LGHDT, CDR2 YNNKEL (reference sequence). This CDR3 is 14 amino acids long. The CDR3: CASSQAPPEETQYF. CDR3 DNA: TGTGCCAGCAGCCAAGCTCCCCCGGAAGAGACCCAGTACTTC.

The rearrangement joins TRBV19 to TRBJ2-7; TRBD1 matches at 8 bases. Trimming took 4 bases from V and 7 from J; bases not matched to a gene: 3. This CDR3 contains 12 residues. Germline CDR1 reads LNHDA; CDR2 reads SQIVND (reference sequence). CDR3 bases: TGTGCCAGTAGTAGAGACAGGGGAGAGCAGTACTTC. It is translated as CASSRDRGEQYF. Supplemented by reference TRBV19 and TRBJ2-7, the full variable domain reads DGGITQSPKYLFRKEGQNVTLSCEQNLNHDAMYWYRQDPGQGLRLIYYSQIVNDFQKGDIAEGYSVSREKKESFPLTVTSAQKNPTAFYLCASSRDRGEQYFGPGTRLTVT.

The chain employs TRBV28 and TRBJ2-1; the D gene is possibly TRBD1 (6 bases). The CDR3 extends over 16 amino acids. The V end was cut by 5 bases, the J end by 6 bases, with 20 bases between. CDR1 and CDR2 (germline): MDHEN, SYDVKM. The CDR3 is CASSLSPSDRRNEQFF. CDR3 DNA sequence: TGTGCCAGCAGTCTCTCCCCCTCGGACAGACGCAATGAGCAGTTCTTC.

V gene TRBV24-1 combines with J gene TRBJ2-3; D might be TRBD2 (5 bases). Looked up from germline, CDR1 is KGHDR and CDR2 is SFDVKD. This CDR3 region has 16 residues. V gave up 4 bases and J gave up 0 bases, with 13 bases separating them. CDR3 sequence: CATSESASSSTDTQYF. The CDR3 DNA is TGTGCCACCAGTGAGTCCGCTAGCAGTAGCACAGATACGCAGTATTTT.

This clone was recorded once. The chain links TRBV19 to TRBJ1-6; weak D call: TRBD1 (5 bases). In germline, CDR1 is LNHDA, CDR2 SQIVND (reference sequence). The CDR3 has 13 amino acids. Trimming took 4 bases from V and 14 from J, leaving 15 bases between them. The CDR3 nucleotides read TGTGCCAGTAGTACAACCGGGACGGACTCCCTCCACTTT. Translation: CASSTTGTDSLHF. Full variable domain (remainder filled in from reference TRBV19 and TRBJ1-6): DGGITQSPKYLFRKEGQNVTLSCEQNLNHDAMYWYRQDPGQGLRLIYYSQIVNDFQKGDIAEGYSVSREKKESFPLTVTSAQKNPTAFYLCASSTTGTDSLHFGNGTRLTVT.

For the CDR3, the DNA is TGTGCCAGCAGCTTGGGGGATTATGGCTACACCTTC. Its protein product is CASSLGDYGYTF. V is TRBV5-4 and J is TRBJ1-2; D unresolved. The length of the CDR3 is 12 residues. The germline CDR1 and CDR2 sequences are SGHNT and YYREEE (reference sequence). Trimming took 0 bases from V and 5 from J, leaving 5 bases between them.

The V gene is TRBV18, the J gene TRBJ2-7; the D is unclear. This CDR3 is built from 14 residues. The germline V and J ends were trimmed by 3 bases and 1 base, with 10 bases remaining between them. Germline CDR1 is KGHSH and CDR2 is LQKENI. The CDR3 region is CASSPAVGSYEQYF. Written as DNA, the CDR3 is TGTGCCAGCTCACCCGCCGTAGGGTCCTACGAGCAGTACTTC.